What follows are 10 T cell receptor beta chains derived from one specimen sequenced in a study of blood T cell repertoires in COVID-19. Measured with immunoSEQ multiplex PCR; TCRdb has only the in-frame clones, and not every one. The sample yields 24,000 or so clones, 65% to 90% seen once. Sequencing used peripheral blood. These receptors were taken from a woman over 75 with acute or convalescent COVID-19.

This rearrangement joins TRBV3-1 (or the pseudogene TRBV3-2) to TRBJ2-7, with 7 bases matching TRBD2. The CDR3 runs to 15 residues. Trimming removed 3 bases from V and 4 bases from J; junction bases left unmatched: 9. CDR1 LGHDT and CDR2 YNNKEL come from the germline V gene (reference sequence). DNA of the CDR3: TGTGCCAGCAGCCAGGGGAGGGCCACAGTATACGAGCAGTACTTC. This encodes CASSQGRATVYEQYF.

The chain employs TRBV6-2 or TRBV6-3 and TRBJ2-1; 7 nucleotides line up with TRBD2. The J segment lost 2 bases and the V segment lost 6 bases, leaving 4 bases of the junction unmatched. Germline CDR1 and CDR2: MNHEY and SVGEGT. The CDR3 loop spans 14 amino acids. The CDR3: CASRPTSAYNEQFF. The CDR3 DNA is TGTGCCAGCAGGCCTACTAGCGCCTACAATGAGCAGTTCTTC.

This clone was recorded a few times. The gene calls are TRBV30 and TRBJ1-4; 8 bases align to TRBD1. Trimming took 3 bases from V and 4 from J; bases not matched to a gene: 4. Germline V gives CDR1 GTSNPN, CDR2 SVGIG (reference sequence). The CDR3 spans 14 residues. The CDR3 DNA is TGTGCCTGGAGCAGGGGGCCGGGTAATGAAAAACTGTTTTTT. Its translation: CAWSRGPGNEKLFF.

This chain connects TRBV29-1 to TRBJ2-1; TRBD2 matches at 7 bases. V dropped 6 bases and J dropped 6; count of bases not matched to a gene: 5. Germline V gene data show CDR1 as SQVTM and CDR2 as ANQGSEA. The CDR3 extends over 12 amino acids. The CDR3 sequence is CSVPGGSNEQFF. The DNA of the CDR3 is TGCAGCGTCCCCGGCGGGAGCAATGAGCAGTTCTTC.

The CDR3 region has the DNA TGTGCCAGCAGCAAGTATGTGCGGGAGCACTTTGGGAGCTACAATGAGCAGTTCTTC. Its protein is CASSKYVREHFGSYNEQFF. The chain couples TRBV21-1 to TRBJ2-1; the table's D call, TRBD2, was not checked against the DNA. TRBV21-1 is assigned pseudogene status. The CDR3 length is 19 residues.

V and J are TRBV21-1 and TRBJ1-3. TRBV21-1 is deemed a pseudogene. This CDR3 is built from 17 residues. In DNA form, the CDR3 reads TGTGCCAGCAGCAAAGCGCGGCGGAGAGACTCTGGAAACACCATATATTTT. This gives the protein CASSKARRRDSGNTIYF.

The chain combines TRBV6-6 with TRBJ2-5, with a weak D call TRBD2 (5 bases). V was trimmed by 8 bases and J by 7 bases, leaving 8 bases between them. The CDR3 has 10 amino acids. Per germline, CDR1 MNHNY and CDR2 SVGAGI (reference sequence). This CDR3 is CASGEGTQYF. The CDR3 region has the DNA TGTGCCAGCGGAGAGGGGACCCAGTACTTC.

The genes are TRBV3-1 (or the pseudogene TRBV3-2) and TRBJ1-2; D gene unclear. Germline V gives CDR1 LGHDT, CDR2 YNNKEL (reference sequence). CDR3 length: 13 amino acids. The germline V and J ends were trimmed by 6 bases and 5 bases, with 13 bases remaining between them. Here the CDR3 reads CASSSGLEYGYTF. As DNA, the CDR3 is TGTGCCAGCAGTTCTGGACTGGAATATGGCTACACCTTC.

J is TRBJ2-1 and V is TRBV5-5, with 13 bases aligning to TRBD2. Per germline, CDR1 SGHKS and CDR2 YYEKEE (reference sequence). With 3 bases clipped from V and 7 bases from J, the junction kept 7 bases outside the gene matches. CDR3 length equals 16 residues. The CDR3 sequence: CASSSETSGRFNEQFF. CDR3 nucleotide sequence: TGTGCCAGCAGCTCGGAGACTAGCGGGAGGTTTAATGAGCAGTTCTTC.

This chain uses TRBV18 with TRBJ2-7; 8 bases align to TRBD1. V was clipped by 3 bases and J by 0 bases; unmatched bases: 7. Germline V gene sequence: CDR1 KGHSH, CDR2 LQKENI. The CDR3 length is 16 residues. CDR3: CASSPFGQGSSYEQYF. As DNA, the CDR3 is TGTGCCAGCTCACCTTTTGGACAGGGCAGCTCCTACGAGCAGTACTTC.